These T cell receptor beta chains were read from a single sample in a study of T-cell reconstitution after alpha-beta-depleted transplantation in children. TCRdb re-called the PCR reads with MiXCR, one entry per CDR3 protein. Counted here are about 580,000 distinct CDR3 sequences, 23% occurring once; the ten biggest clones make up 13% to 15%. Sequences were derived from PBMCs, mostly from graft donor cells, sampled 360 days after TCRalphabeta/CD19-depleted stem cell transplant. The source is a boy in the first two years of life who had a stem cell transplant for acute myeloid leukemia, so the T cells may come from the graft donor. The CDR3 runs from the conserved cysteine through the conserved F or W. A D gene is named only where the DNA matches it firmly. Expanded clones are given a class, and other clones once, few, many or no size at all.

J: TRBJ1-2; D: -; size: -; V: TRBV6-1; CDR3: CASSPGTTHYGYTF; DNA: TGTGCCAGCAGCCCCGGGACGACGCACTATGGCTACACCTTC
J: TRBJ2-3; D: -; size: few; V: TRBV6-2/TRBV6-3; CDR3: CASSSLELQQYF; DNA: TGTGCCAGCAGTTCACTAGAATTGCAGCAGTATTTT
J: TRBJ2-7; D: -; size: few; V: TRBV4-2; CDR3: CASSQVTGQSYEQYF; DNA: TGTGCCAGCAGCCAAGTAACAGGGCAATCCTACGAGCAGTACTTC
J: TRBJ2-5; D: -; size: many; V: TRBV20-1; CDR3: CSAGDSLTQYF; DNA: TGCAGTGCTGGGGACTCCTTAACCCAGTACTTC
J: TRBJ2-3; D: -; size: -; V: TRBV20-1; CDR3: CSASLGITGTDTQYF; DNA: TGCAGTGCTAGCCTGGGGATAACGGGAACAGATACGCAGTATTTT
J: TRBJ2-7; D: -; size: -; V: TRBV20-1; CDR3: CSALIRSPGAYEQYF; DNA: TGCAGTGCTCTAATACGCTCACCAGGGGCCTACGAGCAGTACTTC
J: TRBJ1-1; D: -; size: many; V: TRBV7-2; CDR3: CASSLALRALNTEAFF; DNA: TGTGCCAGCAGCTTAGCACTCAGGGCCTTGAACACTGAAGCTTTCTTT
J: TRBJ1-2; D: -; size: -; V: TRBV6-1; CDR3: CASSEVYRGYTF; DNA: TGTGCCAGCAGTGAAGTCTATCGTGGCTACACCTTC
J: TRBJ2-1; D: -; size: -; V: TRBV27; CDR3: CASGHLLGQFF; DNA: TGTGCCAGCGGACACCTGTTGGGCCAGTTCTTC
J: TRBJ1-1; D: TRBD1; size: few; V: TRBV6-5; CDR3: CASSYPGQLNTEAFF; DNA: TGTGCCAGCAGTTACCCGGGACAGCTGAACACTGAAGCTTTCTTT
J: TRBJ2-7; D: -; size: many; V: TRBV20-1; CDR3: CSARGAGPYEQYF; DNA: TGCAGTGCTAGAGGGGCAGGGCCCTACGAGCAGTACTTC
J: TRBJ1-3; D: -; size: many; V: TRBV6-5; CDR3: CASSYSGFGYGPGNTIYF; DNA: TGTGCCAGCAGTTACTCGGGGTTTGGCTATGGACCCGGAAACACCATATATTTT
J: TRBJ2-5; D: TRBD1; size: many; V: TRBV20-1; CDR3: CSARLTGVETQYF; DNA: TGCAGTGCTAGACTGACAGGGGTGGAGACCCAGTACTTC
J: TRBJ1-2; D: TRBD1; size: -; V: TRBV6-5; CDR3: CASSYRPTDRGSGYTF; DNA: TGTGCCAGCAGTTACCGCCCCACCGACAGGGGAAGCGGCTACACCTTC
J: TRBJ2-2; D: -; size: few; V: TRBV20-1; CDR3: CSARVFRRGTGELFF; DNA: TGCAGTGCTAGAGTCTTTCGGAGGGGGACCGGGGAGCTGTTTTTT
J: TRBJ2-3; D: -; size: many; V: TRBV12-3/TRBV12-4; CDR3: CASSLGARTDTQYF; DNA: TGTGCCAGCAGTTTAGGGGCCCGCACAGATACGCAGTATTTT
J: TRBJ2-3; D: -; size: -; V: TRBV5-1; CDR3: CASSLRFKGGTDTQYF; DNA: TGCGCCAGCAGCTTGAGGTTCAAGGGGGGGACAGATACGCAGTATTTT
J: TRBJ2-2; D: TRBD2; size: few; V: TRBV4-3; CDR3: CASSQDRGLAGTGELFF; DNA: TGCGCCAGCAGCCAAGATAGAGGACTAGCGGGGACCGGGGAGCTGTTTTTT
J: TRBJ1-2; D: -; size: few; V: TRBV20-1; CDR3: CSARVRANYGYTF; DNA: TGCAGTGCTAGAGTAAGAGCTAACTATGGCTACACCTTC
J: TRBJ2-5; D: -; size: many; V: TRBV20-1; CDR3: CSARVSETQYF; DNA: TGCAGTGCTAGAGTGTCAGAGACCCAGTACTTC
J: TRBJ2-5; D: TRBD1; size: few; V: TRBV12-3/TRBV12-4; CDR3: CASSPGRDRVRETQYF; DNA: TGTGCCAGCAGTCCCGGCCGGGACAGGGTCCGTGAGACCCAGTACTTC
J: TRBJ2-7; D: -; size: many; V: TRBV12-3/TRBV12-4; CDR3: CAILGPGHYEQYF; DNA: TGTGCCATCCTTGGGCCCGGCCACTACGAGCAGTACTTC
J: TRBJ2-1; D: TRBD1; size: many; V: TRBV19; CDR3: CASSMEIGTGSYNEQFF; DNA: TGTGCCAGTAGTATGGAGATAGGGACAGGCTCCTACAATGAGCAGTTCTTC
J: TRBJ2-5; D: -; size: once; V: TRBV25-1; CDR3: CASSDLQPGGETQYF; DNA: TGTGCCAGCAGTGATCTCCAGCCTGGGGGAGAGACCCAGTACTTC
J: TRBJ2-5; D: -; size: -; V: TRBV20-1; CDR3: CSASETQYF; DNA: TGCAGTGCTTCGGAGACCCAGTACTTC
J: TRBJ1-1; D: TRBD1; size: once; V: TRBV12-3/TRBV12-4; CDR3: CASNFDRGGLNTEAFF; DNA: TGTGCCAGTAACTTCGACAGGGGTGGGCTGAACACTGAAGCTTTCTTT
J: TRBJ1-1; D: -; size: many; V: TRBV24-1; CDR3: CATSTGREAFF; DNA: TGTGCCACCAGTACAGGACGTGAAGCTTTCTTT
J: TRBJ1-3; D: -; size: -; V: TRBV25-1; CDR3: CASSEPGASGNTIYF; DNA: TGTGCCAGCAGTGAACCGGGGGCGTCTGGAAACACCATATATTTT
J: TRBJ2-5; D: TRBD2; size: few; V: TRBV20-1; CDR3: CSARDYREGRWETQYF; DNA: TGCAGTGCTAGAGATTATAGGGAGGGGAGGTGGGAGACCCAGTACTTC
J: TRBJ2-3; D: -; size: -; V: TRBV20-1; CDR3: CSARGGGIRTDTQYF; DNA: TGCAGTGCTAGAGGAGGGGGGATACGCACAGATACGCAGTATTTT